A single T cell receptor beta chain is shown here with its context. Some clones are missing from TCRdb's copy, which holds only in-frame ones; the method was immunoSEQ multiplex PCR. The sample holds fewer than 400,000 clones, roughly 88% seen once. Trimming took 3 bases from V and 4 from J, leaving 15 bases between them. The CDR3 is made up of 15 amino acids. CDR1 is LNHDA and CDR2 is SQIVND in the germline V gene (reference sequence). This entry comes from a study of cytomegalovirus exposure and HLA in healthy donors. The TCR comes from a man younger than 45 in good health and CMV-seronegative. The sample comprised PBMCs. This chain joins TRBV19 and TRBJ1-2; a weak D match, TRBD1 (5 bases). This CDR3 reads CASSILGRAFYGYTF. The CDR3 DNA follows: TGTGCCAGTAGTATTCTCGGCAGGGCATTCTATGGCTACACCTTC. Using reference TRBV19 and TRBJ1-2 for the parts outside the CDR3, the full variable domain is DGGITQSPKYLFRKEGQNVTLSCEQNLNHDAMYWYRQDPGQGLRLIYYSQIVNDFQKGDIAEGYSVSREKKESFPLTVTSAQKNPTAFYLCASSILGRAFYGYTFGSGTRLTVV.